A selection of T cell receptor beta chains follows, all from one sample in a study of CD4 and CD8 cells across lung adenocarcinoma regions. TCRdb redid the calling of the PCR reads with MiXCR, one entry per CDR3 protein. The table records roughly 20,000 distinct CDR3 sequences, about half of them present only once. The specimen sequenced was CD8+ T cells from the center of a lung tumor. Receptors were obtained from a female donor with lung adenocarcinoma. The CD4 and CD8 labels of this study may be unreliable. Each CDR3 is given with its conserved first and last residue. D genes are given only for firm matches. Clone size is given for some rows only: seen once, a few or many times, or a class if the clone is expanded.

cdr3_nt cdr3_aa d_call clone_size j_call v_call
TGTGCCAGCAGTCCCCTCGGGGCTAGCGGGAGAGACAATGAGCAGTTCTTC CASSPLGASGRDNEQFF TRBD2 many TRBJ2-1 TRBV28
TGCGCCAGCAGCGAGGCGAGATGGGGTGCTGAAAAACTGTTTTTT CASSEARWGAEKLFF . many TRBJ1-4 TRBV4-1
TGCGCCAGCAGTTCTAGCGGGAGGGGGAATGAGCAGTTCTTC CASSSSGRGNEQFF TRBD2 . TRBJ2-1 TRBV10-2
TGCAGCGCAAAGGCCTGGGTGGGGGGTGAGCAGTTCTTC CSAKAWVGGEQFF . . TRBJ2-1 TRBV29-1
TGTGCTAGTGGTCCTGGTGAGGGGGTCAAGTACTTC CASGPGEGVKYF . . TRBJ2-4 TRBV12-5
TGCAGTGCTAGTGTTCCTAGCGGGAGGCCCGATGGGCAGTATTTT CSASVPSGRPDGQYF TRBD2 . TRBJ2-3 TRBV20-1
TGTGCCAGCAGTGAATTTGTCGGGAGGGGAAATGAGCAGTACTTC CASSEFVGRGNEQYF TRBD2 . TRBJ2-7 TRBV6-1
TGTGCCAGCAGTGTGGGGGGCGGGGGCCGTGGCCAGGAGACGCAGTATTTC CASSVGGGGRGQETQYF . . TRBJ2-5 TRBV27
TGTGCGGGCAGCGGGGGGAGTGGTGCAGAGACGCAGTACTTC CAGSGGSGAETQYF TRBD2 . TRBJ2-5 TRBV9
TGTGCCAGCAGTGGTGGGGTGGGACTGAGCACAGATACGCAGTATTTT CASSGGVGLSTDTQYF . once TRBJ2-3 TRBV6-1
TGTGCCAGCAGGGGGGGTTACGGGACAGGGGGAATAGAGACCCAGTACTTC CASRGGYGTGGIETQYF TRBD1 medium-sized TRBJ2-5 TRBV6-1
TGTGCCAGCAGGGGGTTTGTAGAAAACACCCAGTACTTC CASRGFVENTQYF . . TRBJ2-4 TRBV27
TGTGCCAGCAGTTACACGTCCTACGAGCAGTACTTC CASSYTSYEQYF . . TRBJ2-7 TRBV6-5
TGTGCCACCAGTGATTCTGGACGGAGAGATACGCAGTATTTT CATSDSGRRDTQYF . few TRBJ2-3 TRBV24-1
TGTGCCAGCAGGTGGGGAAACACCATATATTTT CASRWGNTIYF . few TRBJ1-3 TRBV6-1
TGTGCCAGCAGTTTCCCTTCGCGGGCTGAGCAGTTCTTC CASSFPSRAEQFF . . TRBJ2-1 TRBV27
TGTGCCAGCCCCCGGGACAAGACCCCGGACTACGAGCAGTTCTTC CASPRDKTPDYEQFF . . TRBJ2-1 TRBV27
TGTGCCAGCAGTTACTCGAGGGGGCTGGCTGGCTACACCTTC CASSYSRGLAGYTF TRBD1 many TRBJ1-2 TRBV6-5
TGTGCCAGCAGCCGACAGGGTGGGGTCAATTCACCCCTCCACTTT CASSRQGGVNSPLHF TRBD1 . TRBJ1-6 TRBV6-1
TGTGCCAGCAGTCCCCAAGACAGGATATACAACGAGCAGTACTTC CASSPQDRIYNEQYF . . TRBJ2-7 TRBV6-1
TGTGCCAGCAACCAGCGCACAGATACGCAGTATTTT CASNQRTDTQYF . . TRBJ2-3 TRBV6-1
TGTGCCAGCAGGGGAGCCGGGACAGGGGACACAGATACGCAGTACTTC CASRGAGTGDTDTQYF TRBD1 . TRBJ2-7 TRBV27
TGTGCCAGCAGCCTCCTGGGGGGCGGGGGCTCTAGCACAGATACGCAGTATTTT CASSLLGGGGSSTDTQYF . . TRBJ2-3 TRBV4-2
TGTGCCTCGAGTTTACGACCCAAAAATATTCAGTATTTT CASSLRPKNIQYF . . TRBJ2-3 TRBV27
TGTGCCAGCACGGCGCACAACTATAATTCACCCCTCCACTTT CASTAHNYNSPLHF . . TRBJ1-6 TRBV6-1
TGTGCCAGCAGTTTTAGTGATAATGAACCTACCGAGCAGTACTTC CASSFSDNEPTEQYF . . TRBJ2-7 TRBV28
TGTGCCAGCAGTGAAACGCGGGAGCTGGGAGATACGCAGTATTTT CASSETRELGDTQYF TRBD2 . TRBJ2-3 TRBV6-1
TGTGCCAGCAGAACGGACAGGGAAGGGAATAATTCACCCCTCCACTTT CASRTDREGNNSPLHF TRBD1 many TRBJ1-6 TRBV27
TGTGCCAGCAGCTCTACGAATTATGGTGAGACCCAGTACTTC CASSSTNYGETQYF . . TRBJ2-5 TRBV6-1
TGTGCCAGCAGCGAGTCTAAGGCAGGCACAGATACGCAGTATTTT CASSESKAGTDTQYF . few TRBJ2-3 TRBV10-3
TGTGCCAGCGGGGGACAGGGCAGCTACAAGCAGTACTTC CASGGQGSYKQYF TRBD1 once TRBJ2-7 TRBV27
TGCGCCAGCAGTGAACTAGCGGGAGGGAAAAATACGCAGTATTTT CASSELAGGKNTQYF TRBD2 . TRBJ2-3 TRBV10-2
TGTGCCAGCAGTGAATCAGGGGGGCCCTTAAGGGCTTTCTTT CASSESGGPLRAFF TRBD1 . TRBJ1-1 TRBV25-1
TGTGCCAGCAGTTACTCGGGGACAGGCCGTGTGGAGACCCAGTACTTC CASSYSGTGRVETQYF TRBD1 medium-sized TRBJ2-5 TRBV6-5
TGTGCCAGCAGTGAATCAGGGTCGGGGACTGAAGCTTTCTTT CASSESGSGTEAFF . few TRBJ1-1 TRBV25-1
TGTGCCAGCAGTTTTGGAGATACGCAGTATTTT CASSFGDTQYF . . TRBJ2-3 TRBV12-3/TRBV12-4
TGTGCCAGCCAATCAGGGAAGCGTGGCTACACCTTC CASQSGKRGYTF . many TRBJ1-2 TRBV6-1
TGCGCCAGCACGGTCCTGCGAGCCAAAAATATTCAGTATTTC CASTVLRAKNIQYF . . TRBJ2-4 TRBV10-1